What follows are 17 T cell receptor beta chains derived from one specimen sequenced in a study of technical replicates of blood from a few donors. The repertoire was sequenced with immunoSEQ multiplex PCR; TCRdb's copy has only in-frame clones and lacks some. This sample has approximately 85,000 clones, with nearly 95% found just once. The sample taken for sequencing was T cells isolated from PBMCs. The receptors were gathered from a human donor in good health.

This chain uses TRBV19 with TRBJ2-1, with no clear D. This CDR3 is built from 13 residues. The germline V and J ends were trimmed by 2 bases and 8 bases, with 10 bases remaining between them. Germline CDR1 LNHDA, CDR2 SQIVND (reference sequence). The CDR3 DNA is TGTGCCAGTAGTATAAATAGCATCGATGAGCAGTTCTTC. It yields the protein CASSINSIDEQFF.

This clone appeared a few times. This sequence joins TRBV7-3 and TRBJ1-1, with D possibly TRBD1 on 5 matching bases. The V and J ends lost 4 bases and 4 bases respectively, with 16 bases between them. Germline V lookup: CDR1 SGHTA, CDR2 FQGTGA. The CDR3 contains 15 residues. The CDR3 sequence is CASSSPDLGATEAFF. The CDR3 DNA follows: TGTGCCAGCAGCTCGCCGGATCTAGGGGCCACTGAAGCTTTCTTT.

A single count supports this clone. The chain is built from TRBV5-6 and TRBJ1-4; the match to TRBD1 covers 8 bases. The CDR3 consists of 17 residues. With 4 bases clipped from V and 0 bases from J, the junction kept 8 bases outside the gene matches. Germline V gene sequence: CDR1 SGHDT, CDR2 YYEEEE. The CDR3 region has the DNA TGTGCCAGCAGCCTCTGGACAGGGTCAGCAACTAATGAAAAACTGTTTTTT. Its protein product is CASSLWTGSATNEKLFF.

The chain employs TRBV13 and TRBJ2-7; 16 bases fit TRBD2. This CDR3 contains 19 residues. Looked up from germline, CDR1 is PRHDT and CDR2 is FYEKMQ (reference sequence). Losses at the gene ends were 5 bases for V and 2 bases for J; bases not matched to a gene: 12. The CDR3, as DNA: TGTGCCAGCAGCCCGCTGGGACTAGCGGGAGGGCCGAGGGCCTACGAGCAGTACTTC. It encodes CASSPLGLAGGPRAYEQYF.

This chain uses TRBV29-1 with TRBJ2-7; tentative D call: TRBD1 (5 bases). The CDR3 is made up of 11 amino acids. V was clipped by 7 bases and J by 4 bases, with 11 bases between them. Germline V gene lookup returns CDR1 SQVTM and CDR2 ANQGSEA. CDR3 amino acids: CSGLQEYEQYF. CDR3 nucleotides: TGCAGCGGGTTACAGGAATACGAGCAGTACTTC.

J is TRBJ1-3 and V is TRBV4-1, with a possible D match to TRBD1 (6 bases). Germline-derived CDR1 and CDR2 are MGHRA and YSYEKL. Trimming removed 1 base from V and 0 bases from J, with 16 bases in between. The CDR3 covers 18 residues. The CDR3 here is CASSQGARGRNSGNTIYF. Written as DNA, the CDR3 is TGCGCCAGCAGCCAAGGGGCCAGGGGAAGAAACTCTGGAAACACCATATATTTT.

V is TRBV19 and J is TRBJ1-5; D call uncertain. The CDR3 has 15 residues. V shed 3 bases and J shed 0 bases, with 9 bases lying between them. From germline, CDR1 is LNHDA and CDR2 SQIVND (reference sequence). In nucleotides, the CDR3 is TGTGCCAGTAGTATTTTCGGTTATAGCAATCAGCCCCAGCATTTT. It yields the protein CASSIFGYSNQPQHF.

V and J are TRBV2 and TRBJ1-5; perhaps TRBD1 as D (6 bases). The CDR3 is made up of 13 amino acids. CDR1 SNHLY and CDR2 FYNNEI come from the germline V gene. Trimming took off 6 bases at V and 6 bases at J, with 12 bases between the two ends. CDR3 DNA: TGTGCCAGCAGGAAACAGGGAAGTCAGCCCCAGCATTTT. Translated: CASRKQGSQPQHF.

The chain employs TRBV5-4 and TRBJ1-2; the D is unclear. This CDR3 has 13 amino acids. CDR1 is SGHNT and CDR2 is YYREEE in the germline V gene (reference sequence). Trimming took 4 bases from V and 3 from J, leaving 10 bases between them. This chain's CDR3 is CASSPDKDYGYTF. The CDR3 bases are TGTGCCAGCAGCCCAGACAAGGACTATGGCTACACCTTC.

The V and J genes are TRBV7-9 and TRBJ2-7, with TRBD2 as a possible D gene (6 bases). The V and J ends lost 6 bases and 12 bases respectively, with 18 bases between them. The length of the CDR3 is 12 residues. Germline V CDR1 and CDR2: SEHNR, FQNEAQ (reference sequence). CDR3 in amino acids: CASRPGRERWYF. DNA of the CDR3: TGTGCCAGCAGGCCAGGACGGGAGAGGTGGTACTTC.

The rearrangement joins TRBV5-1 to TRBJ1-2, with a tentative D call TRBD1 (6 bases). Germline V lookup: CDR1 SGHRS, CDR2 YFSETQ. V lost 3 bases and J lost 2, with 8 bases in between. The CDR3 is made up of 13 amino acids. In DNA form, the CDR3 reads TGCGCCAGCAGCTACAGGGAGAACTATGGCTACACCTTC. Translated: CASSYRENYGYTF.

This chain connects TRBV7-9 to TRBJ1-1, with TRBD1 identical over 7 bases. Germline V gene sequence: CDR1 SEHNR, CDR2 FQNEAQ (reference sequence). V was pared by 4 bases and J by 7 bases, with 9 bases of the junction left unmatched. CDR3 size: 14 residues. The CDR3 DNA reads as TGTGCCAGCAGCTCAGGACAGGTAATTGGTGAAGCTTTCTTT. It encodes CASSSGQVIGEAFF.

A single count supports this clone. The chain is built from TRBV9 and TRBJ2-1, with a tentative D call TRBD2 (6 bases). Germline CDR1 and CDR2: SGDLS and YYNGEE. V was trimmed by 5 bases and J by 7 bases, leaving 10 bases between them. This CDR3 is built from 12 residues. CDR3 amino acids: CASSAGLNEQFF. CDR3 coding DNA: TGTGCCAGCAGTGCGGGGCTAAATGAGCAGTTCTTC. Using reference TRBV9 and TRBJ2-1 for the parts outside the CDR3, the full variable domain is DSGVTQTPKHLITATGQRVTLRCSPRSGDLSVYWYQQSLDQGLQFLIQYYNGEERAKGNILERFSAQQFPDLHSELNLSSLELGDSALYFCASSAGLNEQFFGPGTRLTVL.

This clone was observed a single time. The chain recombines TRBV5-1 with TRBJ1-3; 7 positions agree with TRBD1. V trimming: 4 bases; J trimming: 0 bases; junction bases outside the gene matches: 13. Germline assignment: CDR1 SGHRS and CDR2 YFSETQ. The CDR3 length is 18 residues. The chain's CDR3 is CASSPLSGQTTSGNTIYF. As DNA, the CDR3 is TGCGCCAGCAGCCCGCTATCGGGACAGACTACCTCTGGAAACACCATATATTTT.

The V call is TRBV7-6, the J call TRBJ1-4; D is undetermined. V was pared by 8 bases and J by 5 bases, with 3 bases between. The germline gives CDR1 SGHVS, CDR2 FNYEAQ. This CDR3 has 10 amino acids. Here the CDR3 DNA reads TGTGCCAGCCCGAATGAAAAACTGTTTTTT. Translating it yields CASPNEKLFF.

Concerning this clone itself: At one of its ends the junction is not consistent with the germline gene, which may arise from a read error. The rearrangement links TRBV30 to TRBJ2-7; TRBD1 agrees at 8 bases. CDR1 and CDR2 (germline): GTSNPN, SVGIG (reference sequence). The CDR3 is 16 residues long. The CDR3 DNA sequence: TGTGCCTGGAGTTCCCCGAACCGGGACAGGCTCTACGAACAGTACTTC. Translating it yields CAWSSPNRDRLYEQYF. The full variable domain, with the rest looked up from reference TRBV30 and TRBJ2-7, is SQTIHQWPATLVQPVGSPLSLECTVEGTSNPNLYWYRQAAGRGLQLLFYSVGIGQISSEVPQNLSASRPQDRQFILSSKKLLLSDSGFYLCAWSSPNRDRLYEQYFGPGTRLTVT.

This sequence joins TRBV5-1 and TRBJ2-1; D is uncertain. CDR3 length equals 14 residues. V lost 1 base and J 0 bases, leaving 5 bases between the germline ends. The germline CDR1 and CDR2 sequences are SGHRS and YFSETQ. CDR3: CASSLSGSYNEQFF. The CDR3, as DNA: TGCGCCAGCAGCTTGTCAGGCTCCTACAATGAGCAGTTCTTC. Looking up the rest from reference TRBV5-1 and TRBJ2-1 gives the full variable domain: KAGVTQTPRYLIKTRGQQVTLSCSPISGHRSVSWYQQTPGQGLQFLFEYFSETQRNKGNFPGRFSGRQFSNSRSEMNVSTLELGDSALYLCASSLSGSYNEQFFGPGTRLTVL.